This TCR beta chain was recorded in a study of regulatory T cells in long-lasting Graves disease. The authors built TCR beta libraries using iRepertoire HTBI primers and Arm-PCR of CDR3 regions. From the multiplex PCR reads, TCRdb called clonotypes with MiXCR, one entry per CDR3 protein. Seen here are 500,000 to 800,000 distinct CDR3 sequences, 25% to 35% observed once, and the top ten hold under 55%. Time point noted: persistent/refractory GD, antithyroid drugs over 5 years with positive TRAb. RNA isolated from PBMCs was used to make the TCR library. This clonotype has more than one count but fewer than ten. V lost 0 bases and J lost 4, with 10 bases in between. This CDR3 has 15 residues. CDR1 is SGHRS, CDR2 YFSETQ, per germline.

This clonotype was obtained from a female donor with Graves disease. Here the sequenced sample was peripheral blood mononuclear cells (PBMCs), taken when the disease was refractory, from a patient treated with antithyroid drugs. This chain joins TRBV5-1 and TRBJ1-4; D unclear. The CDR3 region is CASSLGWEINEKLFF. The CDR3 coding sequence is TGCGCCAGCAGCTTGGGATGGGAGATTAATGAAAAACTGTTTTTT.